This TCR beta chain was found in a study of shared T cell receptors in the human thymus (dated by TCRdb to the early 2020s). Turning to the overall study: The study examined how self-reactive, shared T-cell receptor alpha chains are generated in the human thymus.

With regard to this clone: Its antigen remains unidentified. Qualities for individual bases were not recorded, and no much larger clone is one base off.

To prepare the library, the immunoSEQ multiplex PCR assay was applied. TCRdb carries this immuneACCESS record with in-frame sequences only. Its versions omit some clonotypes, under half of them owing to an unresolved V gene in the studies checked, with the rest unexplained. The sample records about 660,000 clones, roughly 90% of which are singletons. 0.0085% to 0.012% of the sample goes to the ten largest clones. V is clipped by 0 bases and J by 6 bases, and the sequence between their germline boundaries is 14 bases long. The CDR3 numbers 15 residues from cysteine through phenylalanine. Only the CDR3 part of the read is kept: 45 bases, read in frame from the first base. From a lookup of the germline V gene, CDR1 and CDR2 are LGHNA and YSLEER. This sample also belongs to another study, concerning human thymus T cells. From that second study: The donors were immunologically healthy infants in Finland who had open corrective cardiac surgery for congenital heart defects. Thymus tissue was collected as surgical resects that were removed during corrective cardiac surgery. Biased V and J gene segment usage appeared to be present in both thymic and peripheral blood repertoires. The related research found that thymic TCR repertoires overlapped highly between unrelated individuals. The study used about 8 infant thymus samples plus four related peripheral blood samples to characterize TCR alpha and beta repertoires. The cohort included several male and a couple of female infants, with donor ages spanning 7 to 244 days. Thymocytes were freed from the tissue by mechanical means and kept at -70 degrees C as pellets of roughly 9-30 million cells. A QIAsymphony instrument was used to extract genomic DNA from frozen cell pellets. The immunoSEQ multiplex PCR assay was used to amplify the TCRB and TCRAD loci from a standardized quantity of quality-controlled genomic DNA. The V(D)J region was spanned by amplicons of a length sufficient to cover the CDR3 and to identify V and J genes. Through the commercial immunoSEQ service, the amplicons were sequenced on an Illumina platform. Primer bias and sequencing errors were corrected as previously described, and TCRAD and TCRB were defined on the basis of the IMGT database. Repertoires were analysed with immunoSEQ Analyzer 3.0 and VDJTools, covering basic statistics, V/J segment usage, diversity estimates, rarefaction and pairwise overlap. Chao1, ChaoE, Efron-Thisted, Shannon and inverse Simpson indices were used to estimate diversity, which was also estimated on datasets down-sampled to the smallest sample. Repertoire overlap was assessed by strict matching of CDR3 nucleotide sequence, V gene and J gene, and clustering was done by Jaccard-based multidimensional scaling. On average, around 780,000 unique TCRB clonotypes were obtained from thymus samples, compared with about 84,000 from blood samples.

This TCR was sampled from a boy under two years old with a congenital heart defect. Donor details come from another sample of the same person, matched by shared clones. The sequence is built from TRBV4-3 and TRBJ1-2; the D gene is perhaps TRBD1, from 6 matching bases. Sequenced sample: thymocytes. The CDR3 protein sequence reads: CASSQDYTGKHGYTF. The sequenced DNA: TGCGCCAGCAGCCAAGATTATACAGGGAAACATGGCTACACCTTC.